The 6 T cell receptor beta chains given below trace back to one sample, sequenced in a study of shared clonotypes between healthy human individuals. Using immunoSEQ multiplex PCR, the repertoire was profiled, and TCRdb retains in-frame clones only, with some absent. This table has over 2 million clones, about nine tenths appearing once. Sequenced material: naive CD4+ T cells from PBMCs. Described subset: CD45RA+ positively selected. These receptors were taken from a man younger than 35 in good health. Some clones in this sample may be carry-over from other donors' samples.

The chain couples TRBV7-3 to TRBJ2-1; 8 nucleotides align to TRBD2. The CDR3 extends over 16 amino acids. V gave up 2 bases and J gave up 8 bases; unmatched junction bases: 11. Germline values: CDR1 SGHTA, CDR2 FQGTGA. The CDR3: CASSLGSGRGWDEQFF. The CDR3 bases are TGTGCCAGCAGCTTAGGGAGCGGGAGAGGGTGGGATGAGCAGTTCTTC.

The chain recombines TRBV28 with TRBJ1-5; D uncertain. From germline, CDR1 is MDHEN and CDR2 SYDVKM. V lost 2 bases, J lost 0 bases, and 17 bases lay in between. The length of the CDR3 is 18 residues. The CDR3: CASSLNFFRGISNQPQHF. For the CDR3, the DNA is TGTGCCAGCAGTTTAAACTTTTTCCGGGGAATTAGCAATCAGCCCCAGCATTTT.

This rearrangement joins TRBV6-6 to TRBJ1-5, with 10 bases that match TRBD1. After removal of 0 bases from V and 7 bases from J, the junction contained 6 bases not matched to a gene. The CDR3 is made up of 16 amino acids. CDR1 and CDR2 (germline): MNHNY, SVGAGI (reference sequence). CDR3 protein: CASSYSGQGLRQPQHF. DNA of the CDR3: TGTGCCAGCAGTTACTCGGGACAGGGGCTTAGGCAGCCCCAGCATTTT.

The chain uses TRBV7-2 and TRBJ2-3, with a weak D call TRBD2 (6 bases). CDR1 and CDR2 from the germline V gene are SGHTA and FQGNSA. The CDR3 runs 16 residues. Trimming left V 3 bases short and J 0 bases short, with 13 bases between. CDR3 DNA sequence: TGTGCCAGCAGCTTCGGACTACGGGCTAGCACAGATACGCAGTATTTT. It yields the protein CASSFGLRASTDTQYF.

CDR3 residues: CASTTGGQRSNEQFF. CDR3 DNA sequence: TGTGCCAGCACCACAGGGGGCCAAAGGAGCAATGAGCAGTTCTTC. The chain has TRBV6-1 and TRBJ2-1; 9 positions match TRBD1. Trimming took 7 bases from V and 6 from J; bases not matched to a gene: 10. The CDR3 has 15 amino acids. CDR1 and CDR2 (germline): MNHNS, SASEGT.

The chain employs TRBV21-1 and TRBJ2-2; TRBD1, the table's D call, lacks a check against the DNA. TRBV21-1 is reported as a pseudogene. The CDR3 has 14 residues. The CDR3 sequence is CAIEQPANTGELFF. In nucleotides, the CDR3 is TGTGCCATCGAACAGCCTGCGAACACCGGGGAGCTGTTTTTT.